These 26 T cell receptor beta chains were all obtained from the same sample, sequenced in a study of blood T cell repertoires in COVID-19. Assay: immunoSEQ multiplex PCR; the TCRdb copy retains only in-frame clones and omits some. In the table there are just under 20,000 clones, around 90% of which are singletons. Sequencing was done on a sample of peripheral blood. Receptors originate from a human donor with active COVID-19. The donor label of this sample is uncertain.

This clone was seen a handful of times. V usage is TRBV11-3 and J usage is TRBJ1-1; 9 bases match TRBD1. The CDR3 sequence is 17 residues long. With V trimmed by 1 base and J by 2 bases, 8 bases remained unmatched. Per the germline V gene, CDR1 is SGHNT and CDR2 is YENEEA. CDR3 protein: CASSLAPGQGLNTEAFF. CDR3 DNA: TGTGCCAGCAGCTTAGCGCCGGGACAGGGACTAAACACTGAAGCTTTCTTT.

The V and J genes are TRBV27 and TRBJ1-4, with a weak D call TRBD1 (5 bases). The CDR3 spans 16 residues. V was trimmed by 4 bases and J by 0 bases, leaving 12 bases between them. Germline loops: CDR1 MNHEY, CDR2 SMNVEV (reference sequence). The chain's CDR3 is CASSSGTGATNEKLFF. In DNA, the CDR3 is TGTGCCAGCAGTTCCGGGACGGGGGCAACTAATGAAAAACTGTTTTTT.

J is TRBJ1-4 and V is TRBV24-1; maybe TRBD1 (6 bases). Germline values: CDR1 KGHDR, CDR2 SFDVKD. Trimming removed 8 bases from V and 6 bases from J, with 12 bases in between. This CDR3 has 13 amino acids. The chain's CDR3 is CATTRTAYEKLFF. The CDR3 region has the DNA TGTGCCACCACCCGGACAGCGTATGAAAAACTGTTTTTT.

The rearrangement uses TRBV7-2 and TRBJ2-5; TRBD1 matches at 8 bases. The CDR3 runs to 13 residues. The germline CDR1 and CDR2 sequences are SGHTA and FQGNSA. J was trimmed by 7 bases and V by 4 bases; bases with no gene match: 5. The CDR3 sequence is CASSWTGFPTQYF. DNA for the CDR3: TGTGCCAGCAGCTGGACAGGGTTTCCGACCCAGTACTTC.

J is TRBJ2-7 and V is TRBV2; the match to TRBD1 covers 11 bases. Looked up from germline, CDR1 is SNHLY and CDR2 is FYNNEI. V lost 6 bases, J lost 5 bases, and 3 bases stayed unmatched. The CDR3 spans 13 residues. The CDR3 DNA reads as TGTGCCAGCAGAGGACAGGGGGCGGACGAGCAGTACTTC. It encodes CASRGQGADEQYF.

This chain uses TRBV24-1 with TRBJ2-7, with unresolved D. Trimming stripped 3 bases from V and 1 base from J, with 15 bases between. The CDR3 extends over 16 amino acids. CDR1 and CDR2 from the germline V gene are KGHDR and SFDVKD. CDR3 amino acids: CATSDPEKTDSYEQYF. The CDR3 nucleotides are TGTGCCACCAGTGATCCAGAAAAAACAGATTCCTACGAGCAGTACTTC.

This rearrangement joins TRBV6-2 or TRBV6-3 to TRBJ2-1; 9 bases agree with TRBD2. Germline V gene sequence: CDR1 MNHEY, CDR2 SVGEGT. The CDR3 extends over 17 amino acids. V was pared by 5 bases and J by 7 bases, with 15 bases of the junction left unmatched. The CDR3, as DNA: TGTGCCAGCAGTCACAGGGTAGCGGGAGTCTGGATTAATGAGCAGTTCTTC. Translated: CASSHRVAGVWINEQFF.

The rearrangement joins TRBV11-2 to TRBJ2-7, with 8 bases lining up with TRBD2. CDR1 is SGHAT, CDR2 FQNNGV, per germline. J was trimmed by 4 bases and V by 7 bases; bases with no gene match: 9. This CDR3 has 14 residues. The CDR3 nucleotides are TGTGCCAGCACCACTAGCGGAGGCCTATACGAGCAGTACTTC. Residues: CASTTSGGLYEQYF.

The V gene is TRBV9, the J gene TRBJ2-3; 8 bases map to TRBD1. Germline V lookup: CDR1 SGDLS, CDR2 YYNGEE. CDR3 size: 16 residues. V was clipped by 4 bases and J by 0 bases; unmatched bases: 7. Here the CDR3 DNA reads TGTGCCAGCAGCTTCTACCGACAGGGGAGCACAGATACGCAGTATTTT. This translates into CASSFYRQGSTDTQYF.

The chain joins TRBV30 to TRBJ2-2; possible D gene TRBD2, 5 bases. This CDR3 has 15 residues. Germline V gene sequence: CDR1 GTSNPN, CDR2 SVGIG (reference sequence). Trimming pared 4 bases from V and 3 bases from J, leaving 15 bases between. CDR3 in amino acids: CAWKRAIGDTGELFF. CDR3 DNA sequence: TGTGCCTGGAAAAGGGCGATCGGGGACACCGGGGAGCTGTTTTTT.

The CDR3 here is CASSFLTGFEQFF. DNA for the CDR3: TGTGCCAGCAGTTTCCTTACAGGGTTTGAGCAGTTCTTC. The V gene is TRBV12-3 or TRBV12-4, the J gene TRBJ2-1; D perhaps matches TRBD1 (6 bases). The CDR3 totals 13 residues. V was pared by 3 bases and J by 9 bases, with 12 bases between.

The rearrangement uses TRBV5-1 and TRBJ1-1; D remains unclear. This CDR3 region has 14 residues. V gave up 4 bases and J gave up 1 base, with 11 bases separating them. The germline V gene encodes CDR1 SGHRS and CDR2 YFSETQ. This chain's CDR3 is CASSAVGGNTEAFF. The CDR3 DNA follows: TGCGCCAGCAGCGCCGTTGGAGGGAACACTGAAGCTTTCTTT.

The rearrangement joins TRBV19 to TRBJ2-7, with 7 bases matching TRBD1. CDR1 LNHDA and CDR2 SQIVND come from the germline V gene (reference sequence). The CDR3 spans 15 residues. Germline trimming cut 3 bases from V and 0 bases from J; bases unmatched to any gene: 5. The chain's CDR3 is CASSMQGGSSYEQYF. DNA of the CDR3: TGTGCCAGTAGTATGCAAGGGGGCAGCTCCTACGAGCAGTACTTC.

CDR3 sequence reads: CSVVPGSDTGELFF. In DNA form, the CDR3 reads TGCAGCGTTGTTCCCGGGAGCGACACCGGGGAGCTGTTTTTT. The chain is built from TRBV29-1 and TRBJ2-2; possible D gene TRBD2, 6 bases. CDR3 length: 14 amino acids. Germline V lookup: CDR1 SQVTM, CDR2 ANQGSEA. Trimming took 4 bases from V and 3 from J, leaving 12 bases between them.

The gene calls are TRBV6-1 and TRBJ2-3, with D possibly being TRBD1 (6 bases). The CDR3 length is 15 residues. The V and J ends lost 1 base and 6 bases respectively, with 14 bases between them. CDR1 MNHNS and CDR2 SASEGT come from the germline V gene. The CDR3 DNA reads as TGTGCCAGCAGTGAAGTACGAACAGGGTTGGATACGCAGTATTTT. Its protein product is CASSEVRTGLDTQYF.

The rearrangement uses TRBV4-1 and TRBJ1-5, with D possibly being TRBD1 (5 bases). Between the trimmed V and J ends, which lost 4 bases and 4 bases, there was a span of 11 bases. This CDR3 contains 14 residues. Germline CDR1 is MGHRA and CDR2 is YSYEKL. CDR3 in amino acids: CASSLGQPNQPQHF. The CDR3 DNA sequence: TGCGCCAGCAGCCTGGGGCAGCCTAATCAGCCCCAGCATTTT.

In DNA form, the CDR3 reads TGTGCCACCAGTGATTCGGCGGGGTCCTACGAGCAGTACTTC. Protein product: CATSDSAGSYEQYF. The chain carries TRBV24-1 and TRBJ2-7, with D possibly TRBD2 on 6 matching bases. Germline values: CDR1 KGHDR, CDR2 SFDVKD. The CDR3 totals 14 residues. V was shortened by 2 bases and J by 1 base, with 8 bases between the two germline ends.

In nucleotides, the CDR3 is TGTGCCAGCAGCATAGGACAGGACGAAGCTTTCTTT. Protein sequence: CASSIGQDEAFF. The rearrangement joins TRBV5-5 to TRBJ1-1; 7 bases match TRBD1. Trimming at V came to 4 bases and at J to 8 bases, leaving 5 bases not matched to a gene. The CDR3 spans 12 residues. CDR1 SGHKS and CDR2 YYEKEE come from the germline V gene (reference sequence).

This clone appeared once. This chain uses TRBV9 with TRBJ2-1, with 10 bases identical to TRBD2. CDR3 length: 15 amino acids. Germline V lookup: CDR1 SGDLS, CDR2 YYNGEE. The J segment lost 4 bases and the V segment lost 0 bases, leaving 1 base of the junction unmatched. The CDR3 loop reads CASSVGAGGYNEQFF. For the CDR3, the DNA is TGTGCCAGCAGCGTAGGAGCGGGAGGGTACAATGAGCAGTTCTTC.

The chain is built from TRBV28 and TRBJ2-7; 10 bases are shared with TRBD1. V lost 6 bases to trimming and J lost 1 base; unmatched junction nucleotides: 9. This CDR3 has 16 amino acids. The V gene's germline CDR1 is MDHEN and CDR2 SYDVKM. CDR3 sequence: CASSLLEDRGSYEQYF. Here the CDR3 DNA reads TGTGCCAGCAGCCTCCTAGAGGACAGGGGGTCCTACGAGCAGTACTTC.

The chain is built from TRBV13 and TRBJ1-1; a weak D match, TRBD1 (6 bases). V was cut by 5 bases and J by 0 bases, with 10 bases left in between. Germline CDR1 and CDR2: PRHDT and FYEKMQ (reference sequence). This CDR3 spans 14 amino acids. The CDR3 nucleotides read TGTGCCAGCAGCCAAGGGACACTGAACACTGAAGCTTTCTTT. Translating gives CASSQGTLNTEAFF.

This clone has a handful of counts. The V and J genes are TRBV24-1 and TRBJ2-1, with D possibly TRBD2 on 5 matching bases. Germline V gene data show CDR1 as KGHDR and CDR2 as SFDVKD. The V end was cut by 4 bases, the J end by 9 bases, with 12 bases between. This CDR3 is 13 amino acids long. The chain's CDR3 is CATSELDTSEQFF. In DNA form, the CDR3 reads TGTGCCACCAGTGAACTTGACACTAGTGAGCAGTTCTTC.

J is TRBJ2-2 and V is TRBV3-1 (or the pseudogene TRBV3-2), with 10 bases aligning to TRBD2. Germline CDR1 LGHDT, CDR2 YNNKEL (reference sequence). V lost 0 bases to trimming and J lost 7 bases; unmatched junction nucleotides: 8. This CDR3 has 17 residues. The DNA of the CDR3 is TGTGCCAGCAGCCAAGATTTGGGACTAGCGATCAGCGGGGAGCTGTTTTTT. Translated, it gives CASSQDLGLAISGELFF.

This CDR3 reads CASSQGLRSYEQYF. The CDR3 region has the DNA TGTGCCAGCAGTCAGGGTCTTCGCTCCTACGAGCAGTACTTC. This chain links TRBV7-9 with TRBJ2-7, with a possible D match to TRBD1 (5 bases). V was clipped by 6 bases and J by 0 bases, with 12 bases between them. The CDR3 runs to 14 residues. Germline V gives CDR1 SEHNR, CDR2 FQNEAQ (reference sequence).

The rearrangement uses TRBV5-1 and TRBJ2-2; the match to TRBD2 covers 10 bases. V was pared by 0 bases and J by 5 bases, with 7 bases of the junction left unmatched. CDR1 SGHRS and CDR2 YFSETQ come from the germline V gene. The CDR3 has 17 residues. CDR3 sequence (DNA): TGCGCCAGCAGCTTGGCCAAAACTAGCGGGATGACCGGGGAGCTGTTTTTT. Its protein product is CASSLAKTSGMTGELFF.

V gene TRBV19 combines with J gene TRBJ1-6, with 10 bases aligning to TRBD1. Germline CDR1 and CDR2: LNHDA and SQIVND (reference sequence). The CDR3 has 14 residues. V was clipped by 5 bases and J by 9 bases; unmatched bases: 4. This CDR3 is CASSLGQGISPLHF. The CDR3, as DNA: TGTGCCAGTAGTTTGGGACAGGGGATTTCACCCCTCCACTTT.